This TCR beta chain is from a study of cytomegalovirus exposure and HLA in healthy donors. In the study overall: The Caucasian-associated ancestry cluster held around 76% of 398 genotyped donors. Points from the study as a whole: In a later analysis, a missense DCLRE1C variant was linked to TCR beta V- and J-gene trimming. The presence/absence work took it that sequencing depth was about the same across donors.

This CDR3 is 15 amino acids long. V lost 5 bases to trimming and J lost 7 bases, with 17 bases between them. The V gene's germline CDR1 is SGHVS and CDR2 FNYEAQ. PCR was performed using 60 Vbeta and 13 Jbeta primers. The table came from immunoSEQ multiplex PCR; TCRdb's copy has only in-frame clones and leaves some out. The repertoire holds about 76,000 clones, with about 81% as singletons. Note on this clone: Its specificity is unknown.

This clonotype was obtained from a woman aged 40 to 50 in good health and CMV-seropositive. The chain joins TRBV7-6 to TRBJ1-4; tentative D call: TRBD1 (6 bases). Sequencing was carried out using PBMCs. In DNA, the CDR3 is TGTGCCAGCAGCGCACACACAGGGTCAGGTGAAAAACTGTTTTTT. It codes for CASSAHTGSGEKLFF.